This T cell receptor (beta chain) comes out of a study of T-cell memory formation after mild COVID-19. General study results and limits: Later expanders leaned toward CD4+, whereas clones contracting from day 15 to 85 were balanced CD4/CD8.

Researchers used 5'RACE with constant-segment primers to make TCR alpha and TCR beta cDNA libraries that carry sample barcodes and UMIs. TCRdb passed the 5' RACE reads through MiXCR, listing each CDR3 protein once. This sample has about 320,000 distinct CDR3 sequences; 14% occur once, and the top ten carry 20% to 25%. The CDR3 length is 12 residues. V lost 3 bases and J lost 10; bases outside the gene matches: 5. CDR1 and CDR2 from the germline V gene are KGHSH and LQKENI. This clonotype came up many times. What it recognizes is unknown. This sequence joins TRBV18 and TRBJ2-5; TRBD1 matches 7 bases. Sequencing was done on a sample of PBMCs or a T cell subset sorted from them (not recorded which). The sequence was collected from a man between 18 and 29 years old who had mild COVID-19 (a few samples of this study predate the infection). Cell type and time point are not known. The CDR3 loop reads CASSPSDRVQYF. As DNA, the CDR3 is TGTGCCAGCTCACCCTCCGACAGGGTCCAGTACTTC.